The rows below give T cell receptor beta chains drawn from one sample of a study of beta chain features in type 1 diabetes. Only in-frame clones appear in the TCRdb table, and some are missing; sequencing was by immunoSEQ multiplex PCR. This table has approximately 100,000 clones, roughly 43% appearing once. Material for sequencing was stem cell memory CD4+ T cells from blood. The origin of the receptors is a young woman in good health. Both conserved end residues are part of each CDR3. The D gene is left open where the match is weak. Size is omitted from some rows. Given values are once, few, many or a class for expanded clones.

TRBD1	16	few	TRBV2	TRBJ2-3	TGTGCCAGCAGTCTAGACGGACAGGGTAGCACAGATACGCAGTATTTT	CASSLDGQGSTDTQYF
.	14	.	TRBV6-5	TRBJ1-2	TGTGCCAGCAGCAACAGGGTTCCCCCATATGGCTACACCTTC	CASSNRVPPYGYTF
TRBD1	11	.	TRBV4-1	TRBJ2-1	TGCGCCAGCAGCCAGGACAGGCGTCCTTTCTTC	CASSQDRRPFF
.	11	.	TRBV30	TRBJ2-7	TGTGCCTGTTTACTCACCTACGAGCAGTACTTC	CACLLTYEQYF
.	15	.	TRBV7-9	TRBJ1-3	TGTGCCAGCAGCCCCTCGGGAGGGACTGGAAACACCATATATTTT	CASSPSGGTGNTIYF
TRBD2	16	.	TRBV28	TRBJ2-2	TGTGCCAGCAGTTCCAGCGGGAGGGCGTTAACCGGGGAGCTGTTTTTT	CASSSSGRALTGELFF
TRBD2	18	once	TRBV7-2	TRBJ2-7	TGTGCCAGCAGCTTCCGACCCCCGGGACTAGCGGGACCCTACGAGCAGTACTTC	CASSFRPPGLAGPYEQYF
TRBD1	14	.	TRBV19	TRBJ1-2	TGTGCCAGTAGCCGGTTGGGACAGCTTTATGGCTACACCTTC	CASSRLGQLYGYTF
.	14	.	TRBV4-1	TRBJ2-3	TGCGCCAGCAGCCAAGTGCGGGACACAGATACGCAGTATTTT	CASSQVRDTDTQYF
.	15	.	TRBV19	TRBJ1-2	TGTGCCAGTAGTATAGATGACAGCCGGAACTATGGCTACACCTTC	CASSIDDSRNYGYTF
TRBD1	15	.	TRBV7-9	TRBJ1-1	TGTGCTAGCAGCCGCACGGGACAGGGTAACACTGAAGCTTTCTTT	CASSRTGQGNTEAFF
.	16	many	TRBV7-2	TRBJ2-6	TGTGCCAGCAGCCCACAGTACTTATCTGGGGCCAACGTCCTGACTTTC	CASSPQYLSGANVLTF
TRBD1	15	few	TRBV4-2	TRBJ1-2	TGTGCCAGCAGCTACACCGGGACAGGGGGCAGAGGCTACACCTTC	CASSYTGTGGRGYTF
TRBD2	16	.	TRBV5-4	TRBJ2-7	TGTGCCAGCAGCAGGGGACTAGCGGGAACCCAGTACGAGCAGTACTTC	CASSRGLAGTQYEQYF
TRBD2	17	.	TRBV28	TRBJ2-5	TGTGCCAGCAGCCCACCGCTAGCGGGAGGGCCGGGGGAGACCCAGTACTTC	CASSPPLAGGPGETQYF
TRBD1	14	few	TRBV5-4	TRBJ1-3	TGTGCCAGCAGCCACGGGACAGTATTCAACACCATATATTTT	CASSHGTVFNTIYF
.	12	.	TRBV7-9	TRBJ2-3	TGTGCCAGCAGCCCCGTTAGTGATACGCAGTATTTT	CASSPVSDTQYF
.	15	few	TRBV19	TRBJ1-5	TGTGCCAGTAGTATAGCGGGATATAGCAATCAGCCCCAGCATTTT	CASSIAGYSNQPQHF
TRBD1	14	.	TRBV7-9	TRBJ2-5	TGTGCCAGCAGCTGGACAGGGGGCGGGGAGACCCAGTACTTC	CASSWTGGGETQYF
.	15	.	TRBV5-1	TRBJ1-4	TGCGCCAGCAGCTTGCTTGGCAGATTTAATGAAAAACTGTTTTTT	CASSLLGRFNEKLFF
.	14	.	TRBV9	TRBJ2-3	TGTGCCAGCAGCGTAGCCAGGGCCACAGATACGCAGTATTTT	CASSVARATDTQYF
TRBD2	15	.	TRBV5-4	TRBJ2-1	TGTGCCAGCAGCTTGGCAGGGACTAGCTACAATGAGCAGTTCTTC	CASSLAGTSYNEQFF
.	14	few	TRBV18	TRBJ1-4	TGTGCCAGCTCACCGGGCCTACGGGGGGAAAAACTGTTTTTT	CASSPGLRGEKLFF
TRBD2	15	.	TRBV5-1	TRBJ2-1	TGCGCCAGCAGCCTAGCGGGAGTTACCTACAATGAGCAGTTCTTC	CASSLAGVTYNEQFF
TRBD2	16	.	TRBV5-1	TRBJ2-1	TGCGCCAGCAGCGGAACTAGCGGGAGTCTTGGGAATGAGCAGTTCTTC	CASSGTSGSLGNEQFF
.	12	.	TRBV27	TRBJ1-5	TGTGCCAGCAGTTCAAGGGGTCAGCCCCAGCATTTT	CASSSRGQPQHF
TRBD2	16	.	TRBV18	TRBJ2-7	TGTGCCAGCTCACCCTTCACTAGCGGGGGTTCCTACGAGCAGTACTTC	CASSPFTSGGSYEQYF
TRBD2	17	.	TRBV7-3	TRBJ2-2	TGTGCCAGCAGCTTAAGGCCTAGCGGAATGAACACCGGGGAGCTGTTTTTT	CASSLRPSGMNTGELFF
.	13	.	TRBV19	TRBJ2-6	TGTGCCAGTTTCCACTCTGGGGCCAACGTCCTGACTTTC	CASFHSGANVLTF
.	14	.	TRBV15	TRBJ2-7	TGTGCCACCTCCCCCAGAAAGGGGCCCGCCGAGCAGTACTTC	CATSPRKGPAEQYF
.	14	.	TRBV7-9	TRBJ1-2	TGTGCCAGCAGCCCCAGCGCCGTAGTTGCTGGCTACACCTTC	CASSPSAVVAGYTF
.	13	.	TRBV5-6	TRBJ2-7	TGTGCCAGCAGCTTAGATAGAGGGCCCGAGCAGTACTTC	CASSLDRGPEQYF
TRBD1	16	.	TRBV5-1	TRBJ2-7	TGCGCCAGCAGCTACTCACCGGGACAGGGTACCTACGAGCAGTACTTC	CASSYSPGQGTYEQYF
TRBD2	20	.	TRBV19	TRBJ2-1	TGTGCCAGTAGTATTCTGGGACTAGCGGGAGGCCCGGGCTCCTACAATGAGCAGTTCTTC	CASSILGLAGGPGSYNEQFF
.	14	.	TRBV28	TRBJ1-5	TGTGCCAGCAGTTTTGTGCAGGGGAATCAGCCCCAGCATTTT	CASSFVQGNQPQHF
.	14	.	TRBV5-1	TRBJ2-1	TGCGCCAGCAGCTTCGAAGCGCTTTACAATGAGCAGTTCTTC	CASSFEALYNEQFF
TRBD2	15	.	TRBV9	TRBJ2-1	TGTGCCAGTTCGTCCCGGACTAGCTTGGGCAATGAGCAGTTCTTC	CASSSRTSLGNEQFF
.	13	few	TRBV30	TRBJ2-7	TGTGCCTGGAGCCCCGGGGGTTTCTACGAGCAGTACTTC	CAWSPGGFYEQYF
TRBD2	15	few	TRBV30	TRBJ2-7	TGTGCCTGGAGTGTAGTACTAGCGGGGGCCTACGAGCAGTACTTC	CAWSVVLAGAYEQYF